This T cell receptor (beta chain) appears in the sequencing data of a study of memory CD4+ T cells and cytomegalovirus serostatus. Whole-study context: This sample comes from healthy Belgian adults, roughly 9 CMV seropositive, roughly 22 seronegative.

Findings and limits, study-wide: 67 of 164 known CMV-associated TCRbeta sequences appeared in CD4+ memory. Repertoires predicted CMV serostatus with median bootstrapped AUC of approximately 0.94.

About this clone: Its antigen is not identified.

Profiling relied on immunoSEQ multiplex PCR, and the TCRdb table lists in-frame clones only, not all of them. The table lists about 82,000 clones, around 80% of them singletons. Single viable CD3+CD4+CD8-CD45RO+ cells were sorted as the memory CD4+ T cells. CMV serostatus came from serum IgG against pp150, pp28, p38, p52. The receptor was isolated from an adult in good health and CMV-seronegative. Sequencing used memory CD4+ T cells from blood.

CDR3 in DNA: TGTGCCAGCAGCCACGGCCACCGGGACGGCGAGACCCAGTACTTC. This encodes CASSHGHRDGETQYF. This rearrangement joins TRBV7-8 to TRBJ2-5; D may be TRBD1 or TRBD2 (5 bases each). This CDR3 region has 15 residues. V was shortened by 5 bases and J by 5 bases, with 18 bases between the two germline ends. The V gene's germline CDR1 is SGHVS and CDR2 FQNEAQ.